These 18 T cell receptor beta chains came from one sample sequenced in a study of regulatory T cells in long-lasting Graves disease. Described time point: persistent/refractory GD, antithyroid drugs over 5 years with positive TRAb. The authors made the TCR library using RNA they extracted from PBMCs. Arm-PCR of CDR3 regions and iRepertoire HTBI primers were used to build TCR beta libraries. Each CDR3 protein gets one entry after TCRdb re-called the multiplex PCR reads with MiXCR. The repertoire holds 600,000 to 800,000 distinct CDR3 sequences, with 30% as singletons. This specimen was peripheral blood mononuclear cells (PBMCs), taken when the disease was refractory, from a patient treated with antithyroid drugs. The receptors come from a female donor with Graves disease.

The chain is built from TRBV28 and TRBJ2-7; maybe TRBD1 (6 bases). Germline V gene sequence: CDR1 MDHEN, CDR2 SYDVKM. The V end lost 2 bases, the J end lost 4 bases, and 12 bases lay between the germline ends. The CDR3 has 14 residues. CDR3 coding DNA: TGTGCCAGCAGTTTAGGGGGACATCCTTACGAGCAGTACTTC. Residues: CASSLGGHPYEQYF. The full variable domain, rest sourced from reference TRBV28 and TRBJ2-7, is DVKVTQSSRYLVKRTGEKVFLECVQDMDHENMFWYRQDPGLGLRLIYFSYDVKMKEKGDIPEGYSVSREKKERFSLILESASTNQTSMYLCASSLGGHPYEQYFGPGTRLTVT.

V is TRBV20-1 and J is TRBJ2-1; D could derive from TRBD1 or TRBD2 (6 bases each). The V end lost 0 bases, the J end lost 7 bases, and 10 bases lay between the germline ends. CDR1 and CDR2 from the germline V gene are DFQATT and SNEGSKA (reference sequence). The CDR3 is made up of 13 amino acids. CDR3: CSAREGGRNEQFF. CDR3 sequence (DNA): TGCAGTGCTAGAGAAGGGGGGAGAAATGAGCAGTTCTTC.

V is TRBV12-3 or TRBV12-4 and J is TRBJ1-5; 12 bases align to TRBD1. J gave up 2 bases and V 5 bases, and 4 bases lay outside the gene matches. The CDR3 has 16 amino acids. The DNA of the CDR3 is TGTGCCAGCAGTGGGACAGGGGGCGCCGGCAATCAGCCCCAGCATTTT. Protein product: CASSGTGGAGNQPQHF.

The rearrangement joins TRBV7-3 to TRBJ2-5; 14 bases map to TRBD2. This CDR3 has 15 residues. V shed 5 bases and J 5 bases; nucleotides not matched to a gene: 4. Germline V gives CDR1 SGHTA, CDR2 FQGTGA. The CDR3 spells CASSGLAGGSETQYF. The CDR3 DNA reads as TGTGCCAGCAGCGGACTAGCGGGAGGTTCTGAGACCCAGTACTTC.

Worth noting for this clonotype: This clone may be a read error of a much larger clone one base away. The chain links TRBV11-2 to TRBJ2-7, with D unclear. Deletions cut 0 bases from V and 5 bases from J, with 8 bases between. Germline loops: CDR1 SGHAT, CDR2 FQNNGV. The CDR3 loop spans 13 amino acids. The CDR3 protein is CASSLDQWDEQYF. CDR3 in DNA: TGTGCCAGCAGCTTAGATCAATGGGACGAGCAGTACTTC.

This clonotype has only a few counts. V gene TRBV12-3 or TRBV12-4 combines with J gene TRBJ1-1; D not resolved. This CDR3 contains 13 residues. The V end was cut by 4 bases, the J end by 1 base, with 7 bases between. CDR3 in DNA: TGTGCCAGCAGTTCTCAGCAGAACACTGAAGCTTTCTTT. As protein: CASSSQQNTEAFF.

The sample holds many counts of this clonotype. The rearrangement joins TRBV28 to TRBJ1-1; 9 bases are shared with TRBD1. This CDR3 is built from 17 residues. Germline V gives CDR1 MDHEN, CDR2 SYDVKM. The V segment lost 4 bases and the J segment 0 bases; nucleotides outside the gene matches: 9. The CDR3: CASSSPKGQGMNTEAFF. The CDR3 coding sequence is TGTGCCAGCAGTTCACCTAAGGGACAGGGCATGAACACTGAAGCTTTCTTT.

This chain connects TRBV6-2 or TRBV6-3 to TRBJ2-7; 10 bases are shared with TRBD1. CDR1 and CDR2 from the germline V gene are MNHEY and SVGEGT. CDR3 length: 14 residues. V was pared by 6 bases and J by 4 bases, with 6 bases of the junction left unmatched. CDR3 in amino acids: CASRSDRGEYEQYF. In nucleotides, the CDR3 is TGTGCCAGCAGGTCGGACAGGGGGGAATACGAGCAGTACTTC.

The chain is built from TRBV29-1 and TRBJ2-7; TRBD2 matches 9 bases. The CDR3 has 15 amino acids. Germline values: CDR1 SQVTM, CDR2 ANQGSEA. J lost 3 bases, V lost 4 bases, and 10 bases had no gene match. The CDR3, as DNA: TGCAGCGTTGCACAAGGACTAGCGCCAAACTACGAGCAGTACTTC. It encodes CSVAQGLAPNYEQYF.

Only a few counts were recorded for this clonotype. The chain is built from TRBV7-9 and TRBJ2-2; 7 nucleotides agree with TRBD1. Germline V gene data show CDR1 as SEHNR and CDR2 as FQNEAQ (reference sequence). J gave up 3 bases and V 6 bases, and 7 bases lay outside the gene matches. The CDR3 has 15 residues. The CDR3 loop reads CASRTKGGYTGELFF. The CDR3 nucleotides read TGTGCCAGCAGAACGAAAGGGGGCTACACCGGGGAGCTGTTTTTT.

This clonotype was detected ten times or more. This chain joins TRBV12-3 or TRBV12-4 and TRBJ2-7; 11 bases agree with TRBD2. The CDR3 loop spans 16 amino acids. V trimming: 3 bases; J trimming: 7 bases; junction bases outside the gene matches: 11. In DNA form, the CDR3 reads TGTGCCAGCAGTTTCCGCCAACTAGCGGGAGTCGGGGAGCAGTACTTC. It is translated as CASSFRQLAGVGEQYF.

This clonotype was counted between two and nine times. The V call is TRBV27, the J call TRBJ1-1, with D unresolved. The germline V and J ends were trimmed by 6 bases and 1 base, with 6 bases remaining between them. This CDR3 contains 12 residues. Germline lookup yields CDR1 MNHEY and CDR2 SMNVEV (reference sequence). The CDR3 DNA follows: TGTGCCAGCAGCCCCGCGAACACTGAAGCTTTCTTT. This codes for CASSPANTEAFF.

This clonotype has a count of ten or more. V is TRBV28 and J is TRBJ1-1, with D perhaps matching TRBD1 (5 bases). CDR3 length: 13 amino acids. The germline gives CDR1 MDHEN, CDR2 SYDVKM. Trimming cost V 8 bases and J 0 bases, with 10 bases left between them. The CDR3 loop reads CASLGQMNTEAFF. For the CDR3, the DNA is TGTGCCAGCCTGGGGCAGATGAACACTGAAGCTTTCTTT.

Many counts were recorded for this clonotype. This sequence joins TRBV11-3 and TRBJ2-5; D is perhaps TRBD2 (6 bases). V lost 1 base to trimming and J lost 7 bases, with 10 bases between them. CDR1 is SGHNT and CDR2 is YENEEA in the germline V gene. The CDR3 is 13 residues long. The CDR3 here is CASSLGRATTQYF. Here the CDR3 DNA reads TGTGCCAGCAGCTTAGGGAGGGCTACGACCCAGTACTTC.

This clonotype appeared a few times. The chain recombines TRBV20-1 with TRBJ2-5; 7 bases line up with TRBD2. Germline CDR1 and CDR2: DFQATT and SNEGSKA (reference sequence). The CDR3 spans 14 residues. The CDR3 spells CSSLRASGEETQYF. The CDR3 DNA follows: TGCAGCTCCCTTAGGGCTAGCGGTGAAGAGACCCAGTACTTC.

The chain recombines TRBV5-4 with TRBJ1-1; D perhaps matches TRBD1 (6 bases). V gave up 10 bases and J gave up 2 bases, with 21 bases separating them. Germline V lookup: CDR1 SGHNT, CDR2 YYREEE (reference sequence). CDR3 length equals 15 residues. The DNA of the CDR3 is TGTGCCGGCTCCCAAACACAGGGCGCAAACACTGAAGCTTTCTTT. Translation: CAGSQTQGANTEAFF.

A few counts support this clonotype. The V gene is TRBV2, the J gene TRBJ1-6, with D unresolved. Germline CDR1 SNHLY, CDR2 FYNNEI. This CDR3 comprises 13 residues. V was trimmed by 1 base and J by 4 bases, leaving 2 bases between them. CDR3 loop: CASSEEYNSPLHF. CDR3 in DNA: TGTGCCAGCAGTGAAGAGTATAATTCACCCCTCCACTTT.

V gene TRBV20-1 combines with J gene TRBJ1-2; no clear D gene. CDR3 length: 17 amino acids. V gave up 0 bases and J gave up 8 bases, with 25 bases separating them. Germline-derived CDR1 and CDR2 are DFQATT and SNEGSKA (reference sequence). CDR3 sequence (DNA): TGCAGTGCTAGAGATCGATCCTCCCCAAGGACGGGTATCGGCTACACCTTC. Its translation is CSARDRSSPRTGIGYTF.